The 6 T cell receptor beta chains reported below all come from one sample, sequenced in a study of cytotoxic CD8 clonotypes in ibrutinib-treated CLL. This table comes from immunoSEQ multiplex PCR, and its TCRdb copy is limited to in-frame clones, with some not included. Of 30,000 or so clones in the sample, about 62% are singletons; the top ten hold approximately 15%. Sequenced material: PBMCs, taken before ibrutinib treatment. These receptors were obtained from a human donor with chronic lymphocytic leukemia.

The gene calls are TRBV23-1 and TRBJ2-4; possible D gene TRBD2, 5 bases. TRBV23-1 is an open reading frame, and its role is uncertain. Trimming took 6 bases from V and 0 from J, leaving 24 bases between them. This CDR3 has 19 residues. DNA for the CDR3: TGCGCCAGCAGCCCCGTAGTTGTTTACGGGATTATAGCCAAAAACATTCAGTACTTC. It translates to CASSPVVVYGIIAKNIQYF.

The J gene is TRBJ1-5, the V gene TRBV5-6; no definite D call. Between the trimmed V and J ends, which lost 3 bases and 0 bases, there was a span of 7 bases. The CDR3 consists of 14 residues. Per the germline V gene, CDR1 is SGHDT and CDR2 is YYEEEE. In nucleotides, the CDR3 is TGTGCCAGCAGCTCCCTGTATAGCAATCAGCCCCAGCATTTT. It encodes CASSSLYSNQPQHF.

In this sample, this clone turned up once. CDR3: CASSLTGAGDTQYF. The DNA for the CDR3 is TGCGCCAGCAGCTTGACCGGGGCCGGGGATACGCAGTATTTT. The chain combines TRBV5-1 with TRBJ2-3; D tentatively reads TRBD1 or TRBD2 (5 bases each). CDR1 and CDR2 from the germline V gene are SGHRS and YFSETQ. The CDR3 is made up of 14 amino acids. The V gene lost 1 base and the J gene lost 6 bases, with 12 bases spanning the gap.

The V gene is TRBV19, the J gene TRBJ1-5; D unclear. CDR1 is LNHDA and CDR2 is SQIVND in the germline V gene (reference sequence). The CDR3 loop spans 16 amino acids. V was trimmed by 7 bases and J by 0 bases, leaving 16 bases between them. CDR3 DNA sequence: TGTGCCAGTAAATTTGAGGCCCATAATAGCAATCAGCCCCAGCATTTT. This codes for CASKFEAHNSNQPQHF.

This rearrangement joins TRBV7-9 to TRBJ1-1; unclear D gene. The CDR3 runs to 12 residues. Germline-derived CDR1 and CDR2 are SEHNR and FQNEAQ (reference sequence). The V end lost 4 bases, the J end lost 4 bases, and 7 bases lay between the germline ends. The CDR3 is CASSYEATEAFF. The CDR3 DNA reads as TGTGCCAGCAGCTACGAAGCCACTGAAGCTTTCTTT.

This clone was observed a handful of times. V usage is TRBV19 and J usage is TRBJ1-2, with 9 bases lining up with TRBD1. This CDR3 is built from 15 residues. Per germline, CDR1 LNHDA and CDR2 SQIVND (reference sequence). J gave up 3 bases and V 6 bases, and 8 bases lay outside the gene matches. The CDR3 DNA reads TGTGCCAGTAGAAATCCACAGGGGGCGGACTATGGCTACACCTTC. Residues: CASRNPQGADYGYTF.